One and the same sample provided the 8 T cell receptor beta chains below, sequenced in a study of cytomegalovirus exposure and HLA in healthy donors (dated by TCRdb to 2017 to 2019). The library was built by means of the immunoSEQ multiplex PCR assay. For the multiplex PCR, a mixture combining 60 forward primers for TCR Vbeta segments and 13 reverse primers for TCR Jbeta segments was used. TCRdb obtained this table from immuneACCESS and retained in-frame rearrangements with V and J assigned. These tables miss some clones; where compared with another copy, unresolved V genes account for less than half of the shortfall, and the remainder is unexplained. Recorded for this sample are about 140,000 clones; approximately 87% of them occurred a single time. The top ten constitute 1.5% of the sample. Input material: PBMCs. The receptors originated from a man between 35 and 55 years old in good health and CMV-seronegative.

The gene calls are TRBV28 and TRBJ1-4, with D possibly TRBD1 on 6 matching bases. Germline CDR1 reads MDHEN; CDR2 reads SYDVKM. V was pared by 8 bases and J by 10 bases, with 20 bases between. CDR3 length equals 14 residues. CDR3 amino acids: CASHSADSRGKLFF. In nucleotides, the CDR3 is TGTGCCAGCCATTCCGCGGACAGTCGGGGAAAACTGTTTTTT.

The chain recombines TRBV7-2 with TRBJ2-5; 9 bases are a match to TRBD2. The ends lost 0 bases at V and 1 base at J; junction bases unmatched: 3. This CDR3 spans 16 amino acids. Germline-derived CDR1 and CDR2 are SGHTA and FQGNSA. CDR3 region: CASSLALAGSQETQYF. CDR3 nucleotide sequence: TGTGCCAGCAGCTTAGCGCTAGCGGGGAGCCAAGAGACCCAGTACTTC.

V and J are TRBV23-1 and TRBJ2-7; no firm D call. TRBV23-1 is an ORF, and what it does is uncertain. V lost 4 bases and J lost 5, with 12 bases in between. There are 13 residues in the CDR3. The CDR3 reads CASSPIHRDEQYF. The CDR3 bases are TGCGCCAGCAGTCCCATCCATCGGGACGAGCAGTACTTC.

The rearrangement uses TRBV15 and TRBJ2-7; 12 bases are a match to TRBD2. Losses at the gene ends were 1 base for V and 0 bases for J; bases not matched to a gene: 10. Germline loops: CDR1 LNHNV, CDR2 YYDKDF (reference sequence). This CDR3 is built from 19 residues. The CDR3 region is CATSRAVGLAGQSSYEQYF. The CDR3 region has the DNA TGTGCCACCAGCAGAGCGGTTGGACTAGCGGGACAAAGCTCCTACGAGCAGTACTTC.

The chain is built from TRBV14 and TRBJ2-7, with D unclear. The CDR3 sequence is 12 residues long. Trimming removed 5 bases from V and 3 bases from J, with 8 bases in between. Germline-derived CDR1 and CDR2 are SGHDN and FVKESK. The CDR3 nucleotides read TGTGCCAGCAGCTTCTTGTACTACGAGCAGTACTTC. This codes for CASSFLYYEQYF.

The V and J genes are TRBV30 and TRBJ1-5; no firm D call. The germline CDR1 and CDR2 sequences are GTSNPN and SVGIG (reference sequence). This CDR3 comprises 16 residues. The V gene lost 3 bases and the J gene lost 1 base, with 16 bases spanning the gap. CDR3 protein: CAWRIGSGGSNQPQHF. The CDR3 DNA reads as TGTGCCTGGAGAATCGGTTCGGGCGGGAGCAATCAGCCCCAGCATTTT. Based on the CDR3 plus reference TRBV30 and TRBJ1-5, the full variable domain is SQTIHQWPATLVQPVGSPLSLECTVEGTSNPNLYWYRQAAGRGLQLLFYSVGIGQISSEVPQNLSASRPQDRQFILSSKKLLLSDSGFYLCAWRIGSGGSNQPQHFGDGTRLSIL.

CDR3 sequence reads: CASSLVDRGDYEQYF. The DNA for the CDR3 is TGTGCCAGCAGTTTAGTGGACAGGGGAGACTACGAGCAGTACTTC. This chain uses TRBV28 with TRBJ2-7; 9 positions agree with TRBD1. Germline lookup yields CDR1 MDHEN and CDR2 SYDVKM. V lost 2 bases and J lost 3; bases outside the gene matches: 5. This CDR3 is built from 15 residues.

The rearrangement links TRBV6-6 to TRBJ2-2, with no clear D. V gave up 5 bases and J gave up 6 bases, with 7 bases separating them. The V gene's germline CDR1 is MNHNY and CDR2 SVGAGI (reference sequence). The CDR3 length is 12 residues. The CDR3 loop is CASSLRAGELFF. CDR3 sequence (DNA): TGTGCCAGCAGTCTCCGAGCCGGGGAGCTGTTTTTT.